This T cell receptor (beta chain) was profiled in a study of T cells in Graves' hyperthyroidism and ophthalmopathy. Germline assignment: CDR1 SGHRS and CDR2 YFSETQ. After removal of 6 bases from V and 1 base from J, the junction contained 5 bases not matched to a gene. The CDR3 has 15 amino acids. Hyperthyroidism had been newly diagnosed in patients aged 18 to 65, and its duration was under 2 months. From RNA transcripts, TCR beta CDR3 regions were amplified. The HTBI primer set drove a first-round RT-PCR of the TCR CDR3. TCRdb re-called the multiplex PCR reads with MiXCR, one entry per CDR3 protein. In the table there are hundreds of thousands of distinct CDR3 sequences, 14% to 15% of which are singletons.

The sequenced sample consisted of blood. This receptor was identified in a woman aged 25-40 years with Graves' hyperthyroidism. The chain combines TRBV5-1 with TRBJ1-3, with TRBD1 matching 9 bases. The CDR3 reads CASKDGTGSGNTIYF. In DNA form, the CDR3 reads TGCGCCAGCAAAGACGGGACAGGGTCTGGAAACACCATATATTTT.